These T cell receptor beta chains were read from a single sample in a study of human T cells and chemical hapten exposure. TCRdb itself ran the RACE reads through MiXCR, one entry per CDR3 protein. This table holds just over 95,000 distinct CDR3 sequences, 25% to 35% found once. The material was whole blood, obtained in connection with sensitization to the hapten diphenylcyclopropenone (DPC). The receptors derive from a middle-aged man with alopecia areata. Some clones in this sample may be carry-over from other donors' samples. The CDR3 runs from the conserved cysteine through the conserved F or W. A D gene is named only where the DNA matches it firmly. Size is omitted from some rows. Given values are once, few, many or a class for expanded clones.

j_gene	v_gene	d_gene	abundance	CDR3aa	CDR3nt
TRBJ1-5	TRBV12-3/TRBV12-4	.	.	CASTLHDPGNQPQHF	TGTGCCAGCACTCTTCACGACCCTGGCAATCAGCCCCAGCATTTT
TRBJ1-6	TRBV12-3/TRBV12-4	.	.	CASSLERNSPLHF	TGTGCCAGCAGTTTAGAAAGGAATTCACCCCTCCACTTT
TRBJ2-1	TRBV25-1	.	.	CASRTGEQFF	TGTGCCAGCAGGACCGGTGAGCAGTTCTTC
TRBJ2-3	TRBV7-2	.	many	CASSQYTDTQYF	TGTGCCAGCAGCCAATACACAGATACGCAGTATTTT
TRBJ2-6	TRBV7-6	.	.	CASSPLFGSHSGANVLTF	TGTGCCAGCAGCCCCCTCTTCGGGTCGCACTCTGGGGCCAACGTCCTGACTTTC
TRBJ2-3	TRBV6-1	TRBD2	few	CASTLELATDTQYF	TGTGCCAGCACCCTAGAACTAGCGACAGATACGCAGTATTTT
TRBJ1-3	TRBV29-1	.	.	CSVIPAGFGNTIYF	TGCAGCGTTATACCTGCGGGCTTCGGAAACACCATATATTTT
TRBJ2-7	TRBV6-6	TRBD2	.	CASSYSGGVEQYF	TGTGCCAGCAGTTACTCCGGGGGGGTCGAGCAGTACTTC
TRBJ2-1	TRBV12-3/TRBV12-4	.	few	CASSLGRDYNEQFF	TGTGCCAGCAGTTTGGGGCGGGACTACAATGAGCAGTTCTTC
TRBJ2-5	TRBV20-1	TRBD2	few	CSARSGLAGQETQYF	TGCAGTGCTAGATCGGGACTAGCGGGCCAAGAGACCCAGTACTTC
TRBJ2-2	TRBV6-5	.	.	CASSYITNTGELFF	TGTGCCAGCAGTTATATCACGAACACCGGGGAGCTGTTTTTT